Only one count was recorded for the clone carrying this T cell receptor (beta chain). As yet, its antigen is unknown. This entry comes from a study of cytomegalovirus exposure and HLA in healthy donors. Notes on the study in general: Overall, approximately 180 TCR beta chains were annotated as cytomegalovirus-associated. V- and J-gene trimming of TCR beta was linked (in a later analysis) to a missense DCLRE1C variant.

The germline CDR1 and CDR2 sequences are SGHRS and YFSETQ. V shed 3 bases and J shed 5 bases, with 11 bases lying between them. The CDR3 runs to 13 residues. The PCR used 60 Vbeta and 13 Jbeta primers. Sequencing was performed with immunoSEQ multiplex PCR; in TCRdb, only in-frame clones are kept and a portion is missing. The sample has around 150,000 clones; approximately 85% are singletons. This clonotype was sampled from a man in his late teens or twenties in good health and CMV-seropositive. The V call is TRBV5-1, the J call TRBJ1-1; D call uncertain. Sequencing was done on a sample of PBMCs. CDR3 coding DNA: TGCGCCAGCAGCTCAGGCCCGGGGACTGAAGCTTTCTTT. As protein: CASSSGPGTEAFF. Supplemented by reference TRBV5-1 and TRBJ1-1, the full variable domain reads KAGVTQTPRYLIKTRGQQVTLSCSPISGHRSVSWYQQTPGQGLQFLFEYFSETQRNKGNFPGRFSGRQFSNSRSEMNVSTLELGDSALYLCASSSGPGTEAFFGQGTRLTVV.